The 12 T cell receptor beta chains given below trace back to one sample, sequenced in a study of blood T cell repertoires in COVID-19. Method: immunoSEQ multiplex PCR; TCRdb's copy keeps in-frame clones and lacks some. Of roughly 250,000 clones listed, more than 75% are singletons. Specimen: peripheral blood. All receptors derive from a man in his forties or fifties who had recovered from COVID-19.

J is TRBJ2-7 and V is TRBV7-2; no definite D call. This CDR3 spans 14 amino acids. Trimming pared 0 bases from V and 1 base from J, leaving 7 bases between. Germline V CDR1 and CDR2: SGHTA, FQGNSA. The CDR3 loop is CASSLAYRSYEQYF. CDR3 coding DNA: TGTGCCAGCAGCTTAGCTTACCGGTCCTACGAGCAGTACTTC.

This clone showed up just a few times. The rearrangement joins TRBV27 to TRBJ1-6; D is ambiguous. Germline V gene sequence: CDR1 MNHEY, CDR2 SMNVEV (reference sequence). Trimming removed 6 bases at V and 3 bases at J, with 12 bases between. The CDR3 runs 15 residues. The CDR3 sequence: CASSPSGGYNSPLHF. The CDR3 DNA follows: TGTGCCAGCAGCCCCTCAGGAGGCTATAATTCACCCCTCCACTTT.

On this clone: A read error may produce the germline difference seen at one junction end. V usage is TRBV19 and J usage is TRBJ1-1; possibly TRBD1 for D (5 bases). The CDR3 has 14 amino acids. From germline, CDR1 is LNHDA and CDR2 SQIVND (reference sequence). The CDR3 is CASSLDSHNTEAFF. The CDR3 nucleotides are TGTGCCAGTAGTTTAGACAGTCATAACACTGAAGCTTTCTTT.

The chain employs TRBV19 and TRBJ2-7, with D possibly being TRBD2 (6 bases). The CDR3 extends over 14 amino acids. Trimming took 5 bases from V and 9 from J, leaving 20 bases between them. Germline lookup yields CDR1 LNHDA and CDR2 SQIVND (reference sequence). CDR3: CASSAGTPRRRQYF. The CDR3 DNA reads TGTGCCAGTAGTGCCGGGACTCCCCGTAGACGGCAGTACTTC.

V gene TRBV19 combines with J gene TRBJ2-7, with 11 positions matching TRBD2. Germline CDR1 and CDR2: LNHDA and SQIVND (reference sequence). The CDR3 has 14 amino acids. J lost 12 bases, V lost 6 bases, and 13 bases had no gene match. CDR3: CASRSSGTSGNPYF. The DNA for the CDR3 is TGTGCCAGTAGATCCTCCGGGACTAGCGGTAACCCGTACTTC.

This clone turned up a few times. V is TRBV25-1 and J is TRBJ2-5, with TRBD2 identical over 8 bases. The trim removed 2 bases at V and 6 bases at J, leaving 11 bases unmatched. This CDR3 has 16 amino acids. The germline V gene has CDR1 MGHDK and CDR2 SYGVNS. The CDR3 here is CASSEPGGGGRQTQYF. CDR3 sequence (DNA): TGTGCCAGCAGTGAACCCGGGGGGGGCGGGCGGCAGACCCAGTACTTC.

This rearrangement joins TRBV19 to TRBJ2-7, with 7 bases fitting TRBD2. The J segment lost 4 bases and the V segment lost 4 bases, leaving 10 bases of the junction unmatched. The CDR3 sequence is 15 residues long. Germline values: CDR1 LNHDA, CDR2 SQIVND (reference sequence). The CDR3 spells CASSKVAGASYEQYF. For the CDR3, the DNA is TGTGCCAGTAGTAAGGTGGCGGGAGCGTCGTACGAGCAGTACTTC.

This clone has more than one count but fewer than ten. The chain joins TRBV3-1 (or the pseudogene TRBV3-2) to TRBJ2-2; D is unresolved. Germline values: CDR1 LGHDT, CDR2 YNNKEL (reference sequence). V dropped 4 bases and J dropped 6 bases, with 18 bases sitting between them. The CDR3 totals 16 residues. The CDR3 DNA reads as TGTGCCAGCAGCCCTCCGTTACATAGAGGCCCCGGGGAGCTGTTTTTT. As protein: CASSPPLHRGPGELFF.

The chain carries TRBV9 and TRBJ2-3; no clear D gene. This CDR3 has 14 amino acids. V was cut by 0 bases and J by 6 bases, with 11 bases left in between. Germline assignment: CDR1 SGDLS and CDR2 YYNGEE. For the CDR3, the DNA is TGTGCCAGCAGCGTAGGAGGCCCTGGGGATACGCAGTATTTT. Its translation: CASSVGGPGDTQYF. Based on the CDR3 plus reference TRBV9 and TRBJ2-3, the full variable domain is DSGVTQTPKHLITATGQRVTLRCSPRSGDLSVYWYQQSLDQGLQFLIQYYNGEERAKGNILERFSAQQFPDLHSELNLSSLELGDSALYFCASSVGGPGDTQYFGPGTRLTVL.

This rearrangement joins TRBV2 to TRBJ2-7; 9 nucleotides line up with TRBD1. CDR1 is SNHLY and CDR2 is FYNNEI in the germline V gene. The V segment lost 7 bases and the J segment 5 bases; nucleotides outside the gene matches: 12. The CDR3 sequence is 15 residues long. The CDR3 nucleotides read TGTGCCAGCAATCTATCCGGGGACAGGGCCCACGAGCAGTACTTC. This sequence encodes CASNLSGDRAHEQYF. Variable domain in full (rest from reference TRBV2 and TRBJ2-7): EPEVTQTPSHQVTQMGQEVILRCVPISNHLYFYWYRQILGQKVEFLVSFYNNEISEKSEIFDDQFSVERPDGSNFTLKIRSTKLEDSAMYFCASNLSGDRAHEQYFGPGTRLTVT.

The V gene is TRBV14, the J gene TRBJ2-7; D may be TRBD1 (6 bases). The CDR3 has 15 residues. V shed 3 bases and J shed 6 bases, with 18 bases lying between them. Germline CDR1 reads SGHDN; CDR2 reads FVKESK. The CDR3 region has the DNA TGTGCCAGCAGCCATATGGATCTGCAAGGGGGCGAGCAGTACTTC. As protein: CASSHMDLQGGEQYF.

The chain carries TRBV2 and TRBJ1-2; TRBD1 might be the D (6 bases). Trimming cost V 8 bases and J 3 bases, with 19 bases left between them. This CDR3 spans 15 amino acids. Germline CDR1 and CDR2: SNHLY and FYNNEI. Here the CDR3 reads CASLGARDTDYGYTF. The CDR3 coding sequence is TGTGCCAGCCTAGGGGCCCGGGACACCGACTATGGCTACACCTTC. The whole variable domain, remainder taken from reference TRBV2 and TRBJ1-2, is EPEVTQTPSHQVTQMGQEVILRCVPISNHLYFYWYRQILGQKVEFLVSFYNNEISEKSEIFDDQFSVERPDGSNFTLKIRSTKLEDSAMYFCASLGARDTDYGYTFGSGTRLTVV.